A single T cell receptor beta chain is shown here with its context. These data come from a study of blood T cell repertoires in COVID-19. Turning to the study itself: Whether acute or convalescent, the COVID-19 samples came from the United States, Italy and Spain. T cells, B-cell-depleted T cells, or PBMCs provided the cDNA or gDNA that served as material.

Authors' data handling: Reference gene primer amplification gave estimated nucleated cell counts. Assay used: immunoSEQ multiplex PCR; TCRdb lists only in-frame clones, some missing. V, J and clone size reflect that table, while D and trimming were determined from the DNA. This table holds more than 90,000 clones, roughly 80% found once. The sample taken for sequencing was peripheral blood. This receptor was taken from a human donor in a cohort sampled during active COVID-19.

The CDR3: CASREWSGGPEAFF. The DNA of the CDR3 is TGCGCCAGCAGGGAGTGGTCTGGGGGCCCTGAAGCTTTCTTT. The V and J genes are TRBV5-1 and TRBJ1-1, with a possible D match to TRBD1 (6 bases). V lost 5 bases to trimming and J lost 6 bases, with 17 bases between them. The CDR3 has 14 amino acids. Germline CDR1 reads SGHRS; CDR2 reads YFSETQ.